This T cell receptor beta chain was identified during a study of T cell changes during pregnancy in multiple sclerosis. From germline, CDR1 is SQVTM and CDR2 ANQGSEA. This CDR3 has 17 residues. With 1 base removed from V and 0 bases from J, the gap between germline ends came to 16 bases. Sequenced by immunoSEQ multiplex PCR; TCRdb stores in-frame clones only, minus some. The sample includes 70,000 to 80,000 clones, approximately 90% of them seen just once. This chain uses TRBV29-1 with TRBJ2-1; D may be TRBD2 (6 bases). The sequencing here drew on CD4+ T cells from peripheral blood mononuclear cells, taken before pregnancy. The clonotype was recovered from a female donor with multiple sclerosis, enrolled in a pregnancy study. CDR3: CSVEGGVSGGSYNEQFF. CDR3 DNA: TGCAGCGTTGAAGGCGGAGTTAGCGGAGGCTCCTACAATGAGCAGTTCTTC.